Each of the 17 T cell receptor beta chains below was sequenced from the same sample in a study of blood T cell repertoires in COVID-19. This table comes from immunoSEQ multiplex PCR, and its TCRdb copy is limited to in-frame clones, with some not included. The sample lists a few hundred thousand clones; 90% were seen once. The sequenced sample consisted of peripheral blood. The receptor set was obtained from a woman between 55 and 75 years old with COVID-19, enrolled during active disease.

This chain connects TRBV9 to TRBJ2-5, with 9 bases aligning to TRBD2. V lost 3 bases, J lost 5 bases, and 20 bases stayed unmatched. The CDR3 has 19 amino acids. Germline V gene lookup returns CDR1 SGDLS and CDR2 YYNGEE. CDR3 residues: CASSEPSFGGAGGMETQYF. The DNA of the CDR3 is TGTGCCAGCAGCGAACCCTCCTTCGGGGGTGCGGGGGGGATGGAGACCCAGTACTTC.

The J gene is TRBJ2-7, the V gene TRBV12-3 or TRBV12-4; D call uncertain. Trimming cost V 3 bases and J 5 bases, with 5 bases left between them. CDR3 length equals 11 residues. The CDR3 is CASSFLHEQYF. As DNA, the CDR3 is TGTGCCAGCAGTTTTCTCCACGAGCAGTACTTC.

V gene TRBV7-2 combines with J gene TRBJ2-1; no clear D gene. Trimming removed 3 bases from V and 9 bases from J, with 9 bases in between. In germline, CDR1 is SGHTA, CDR2 FQGNSA. The CDR3 is 12 amino acids. CDR3 sequence (DNA): TGTGCCAGCAGCTTGGGTCGAGGTGAGCAGTTCTTC. Protein: CASSLGRGEQFF. The full variable domain, completed using reference TRBV7-2 and TRBJ2-1, is GAGVSQSPSNKVTEKGKDVELRCDPISGHTALYWYRQSLGQGLEFLIYFQGNSAPDKSGLPSDRFSAERTGGSVSTLTIQRTQQEDSAVYLCASSLGRGEQFFGPGTRLTVL.

This chain links TRBV5-6 with TRBJ1-4, with D possibly matching TRBD1 (5 bases). CDR3 length: 15 amino acids. Germline V gene data show CDR1 as SGHDT and CDR2 as YYEEEE. Trimming removed 0 bases from V and 7 bases from J, with 13 bases in between. CDR3 in amino acids: CASSLVQGFGEKLFF. For the CDR3, the DNA is TGTGCCAGCAGCTTGGTCCAGGGTTTTGGTGAAAAACTGTTTTTT. The entire variable domain, with the rest obtained from reference TRBV5-6 and TRBJ1-4, is as follows: DAGVTQSPTHLIKTRGQQVTLRCSPKSGHDTVSWYQQALGQGPQFIFQYYEEEERQRGNFPDRFSGHQFPNYSSELNVNALLLGDSALYLCASSLVQGFGEKLFFGSGTQLSVL.

The rearrangement uses TRBV2 and TRBJ2-3, with D maybe TRBD2 (6 bases). V was trimmed by 5 bases and J by 2 bases, leaving 14 bases between them. Germline V gene lookup returns CDR1 SNHLY and CDR2 FYNNEI. This CDR3 is built from 15 residues. The CDR3 loop reads CASSPERAYTDTQYF. CDR3 in DNA: TGTGCCAGCAGTCCAGAGCGGGCGTACACAGATACGCAGTATTTT.

This chain uses TRBV9 with TRBJ2-1; 10 bases are shared with TRBD1. Germline CDR1 SGDLS, CDR2 YYNGEE. The CDR3 has 15 amino acids. V gave up 3 bases and J gave up 3 bases; unmatched junction bases: 3. CDR3 DNA sequence: TGTGCCAGCAGCGGCGACAGGGGGCTCTACAATGAGCAGTTCTTC. Its protein product is CASSGDRGLYNEQFF.

This clone came up once. The CDR3: CASSPGTDSYNEQFF. CDR3 bases: TGTGCCAGCAGCCCCGGGACAGACTCCTACAATGAGCAGTTCTTC. This chain connects TRBV9 to TRBJ2-1; 7 bases fit TRBD1. J was trimmed by 0 bases and V by 4 bases; bases with no gene match: 4. The germline gives CDR1 SGDLS, CDR2 YYNGEE. The CDR3 is 15 amino acids.

A single count supports this clone. This sequence joins TRBV30 and TRBJ1-1, with TRBD1 matching over 7 bases. This CDR3 comprises 13 residues. Germline values: CDR1 GTSNPN, CDR2 SVGIG (reference sequence). V lost 5 bases and J lost 1; bases outside the gene matches: 4. CDR3 sequence: CAWETGRNTEAFF. CDR3 bases: TGTGCCTGGGAGACAGGGAGGAACACTGAAGCTTTCTTT.

J is TRBJ1-6 and V is TRBV19, with TRBD1 as a possible D gene (5 bases). Looked up from germline, CDR1 is LNHDA and CDR2 is SQIVND (reference sequence). Trimming pared 2 bases from V and 7 bases from J, leaving 9 bases between. CDR3 size: 14 residues. The DNA of the CDR3 is TGTGCCAGTAGTATAACAGGAGGGAATTCACCCCTCCACTTT. Amino acids: CASSITGGNSPLHF.

V is TRBV10-3 and J is TRBJ2-7; 10 positions agree with TRBD1. The germline gives CDR1 ENHRY, CDR2 SYGVKD. After removal of 5 bases from V and 2 bases from J, the junction contained 3 bases not matched to a gene. The CDR3 covers 14 residues. The CDR3 nucleotides read TGTGCCATCAGTAGGGACAGGGGCACCTACGAGCAGTACTTC. Translation gives CAISRDRGTYEQYF.

This chain uses TRBV5-1 with TRBJ1-1; no reliable D call. The V end lost 4 bases, the J end lost 2 bases, and 9 bases lay between the germline ends. The CDR3 runs 13 residues. Germline V gene data show CDR1 as SGHRS and CDR2 as YFSETQ. This CDR3 is CASSALQNTEAFF. The CDR3 DNA follows: TGCGCCAGCAGCGCTTTACAAAACACTGAAGCTTTCTTT. The complete variable domain, with remaining parts taken from reference TRBV5-1 and TRBJ1-1, reads KAGVTQTPRYLIKTRGQQVTLSCSPISGHRSVSWYQQTPGQGLQFLFEYFSETQRNKGNFPGRFSGRQFSNSRSEMNVSTLELGDSALYLCASSALQNTEAFFGQGTRLTVV.

This clone was observed a handful of times. The chain combines TRBV6-5 with TRBJ1-1; D possibly corresponds to TRBD1 (6 bases). V was shortened by 2 bases and J by 0 bases, with 10 bases between the two germline ends. The CDR3 is 15 residues long. In germline, CDR1 is MNHEY, CDR2 SVGAGI. Here the CDR3 DNA reads TGTGCCAGCAGTTACCATACAGGGTTGAACACTGAAGCTTTCTTT. Translation: CASSYHTGLNTEAFF.

This clone was counted a single time. The J gene is TRBJ1-5, the V gene TRBV5-6; D gene unclear. V shed 3 bases and J shed 7 bases, with 17 bases lying between them. The CDR3 has 15 amino acids. Per the germline V gene, CDR1 is SGHDT and CDR2 is YYEEEE. DNA for the CDR3: TGTGCCAGCAGCTCGAGATTCCCCTTATGGCAGCCCCAGCATTTT. It encodes CASSSRFPLWQPQHF.

This clone has just one count. The chain combines TRBV7-3 with TRBJ1-6; D is perhaps TRBD1 (6 bases). The CDR3 has 14 amino acids. Germline assignment: CDR1 SGHTA and CDR2 FQGTGA. Trimming stripped 6 bases from V and 7 bases from J, with 13 bases between. CDR3 bases: TGTGCCAGCAGTCAGGGGACACGGAATTCACCCCTCCACTTT. It is translated as CASSQGTRNSPLHF.

The V gene is TRBV5-1, the J gene TRBJ2-3; D is unresolved. The CDR3 is 18 residues long. Trimming removed 4 bases at V and 2 bases at J, with 23 bases between. Germline-derived CDR1 and CDR2 are SGHRS and YFSETQ. As DNA, the CDR3 is TGCGCCAGCAGCGCCAAGGAGTTATCCGGGTCCAACACAGATACGCAGTATTTT. The encoded protein is CASSAKELSGSNTDTQYF.

The chain uses TRBV6-2 or TRBV6-3 and TRBJ2-1, with a possible D match to TRBD2 (7 bases). V was cut by 6 bases and J by 6 bases, with 18 bases left in between. The germline gives CDR1 MNHEY, CDR2 SVGEGT. The CDR3 spans 15 residues. Here the CDR3 DNA reads TGTGCCAGCAGCCCTCTGAGGGGGAGGGGCAATGAGCAGTTCTTC. Amino acids: CASSPLRGRGNEQFF.

J is TRBJ1-4 and V is TRBV25-1, with D possibly TRBD1 on 6 matching bases. V lost 4 bases and J 4 bases, leaving 13 bases between the germline ends. Germline V gives CDR1 MGHDK, CDR2 SYGVNS. The CDR3 totals 15 residues. The CDR3 loop is CASSVAGAFNEKLFF. CDR3 in DNA: TGTGCCAGCAGTGTGGCGGGGGCGTTTAATGAAAAACTGTTTTTT.